Listed below are T cell receptor beta chains from one sample, sequenced in a study of cytomegalovirus exposure and HLA in healthy donors. Clones were sequenced by immunoSEQ multiplex PCR, and TCRdb holds only the in-frame ones, with some missing. The table records some 95,000 clones, around 77% of them present only once. The sequencing sample was made of PBMCs. The receptors here all came from a man aged 30-40 years in good health and CMV-seronegative. The CDR3 runs from the conserved cysteine through the conserved F or W. A D gene is named only where the DNA matches it firmly. Clone size is not always given. Where it is, it says once, few, many or a class for expanded clones.

v_call	d_call	j_call	clone_size	cdr3_aa	cdr3_nt
TRBV15	TRBD1	TRBJ2-5	NA	CATSRDRGETQYF	TGTGCCACCAGCAGAGACAGGGGGGAGACCCAGTACTTC
TRBV18	NA	TRBJ1-1	NA	CASSPPRGYTEAFF	TGTGCCAGCTCACCTCCCAGGGGCTACACTGAAGCTTTCTTT
TRBV6-6	TRBD1	TRBJ2-7	NA	CASSYSTGGYEQYF	TGTGCCAGCAGTTACTCGACAGGGGGCTACGAGCAGTACTTC
TRBV19	TRBD1	TRBJ1-5	NA	CASSPRGQGPNQPQHF	TGTGCCAGTAGTCCGCGGGGACAGGGACCCAATCAGCCCCAGCATTTT
TRBV25-1	NA	TRBJ1-6	NA	CASSENGGENSPLHF	TGTGCCAGCAGTGAAAACGGGGGAGAGAATTCACCCCTCCACTTT
TRBV5-1	NA	TRBJ1-1	few	CASRNLRGNTEAFF	TGCGCCAGCAGGAATCTCAGGGGAAACACTGAAGCTTTCTTT
TRBV27	NA	TRBJ2-7	NA	CASSLQVAASYEQYF	TGTGCCAGCAGTTTACAGGTTGCCGCTTCCTACGAGCAGTACTTC
TRBV7-3	NA	TRBJ2-3	few	CASSLTGFRDTQYF	TGTGCCAGCAGCTTAACCGGGTTCCGAGATACGCAGTATTTT
TRBV6-6	NA	TRBJ1-1	NA	CASSSGHPNTEAFF	TGTGCCAGCAGCTCGGGACACCCGAACACTGAAGCTTTCTTT
TRBV10-2	TRBD2	TRBJ2-1	NA	CASSETAGGLYNEQFF	TGCGCCAGCAGTGAGACCGCGGGGGGGCTATACAATGAGCAGTTCTTC
TRBV27	TRBD2	TRBJ2-5	NA	CASSAGTSGRPIRETQYF	TGTGCCAGCAGTGCCGGGACTAGCGGGCGTCCCATCAGGGAGACCCAGTACTTC
TRBV5-1	NA	TRBJ2-7	NA	CASSLSKDLSEQYF	TGCGCCAGCAGCTTGTCCAAGGACTTAAGCGAGCAGTACTTC
TRBV5-1	NA	TRBJ2-1	once	CASSLGPSSYNEQFF	TGCGCCAGCAGCTTGGGCCCTAGCTCCTACAATGAGCAGTTCTTC
TRBV7-9	TRBD1	TRBJ2-7	NA	CASSLTGGTYEQYF	TGTGCCAGCAGCTTGACAGGGGGAACCTACGAGCAGTACTTC
TRBV7-2	TRBD1	TRBJ2-3	NA	CASSLGQGLDADTQYF	TGTGCCAGCAGCCTCGGACAGGGGTTAGACGCAGATACGCAGTATTTT
TRBV14	NA	TRBJ2-7	NA	CASSQGRAYEQYF	TGTGCCAGCAGCCAGGGCCGTGCCTACGAGCAGTACTTC
TRBV5-6	NA	TRBJ1-1	NA	CASSRTGLNTEAFF	TGTGCCAGCAGCCGTACAGGGTTGAACACTGAAGCTTTCTTT
TRBV4-3	TRBD1	TRBJ2-7	NA	CASSLSAGQGGTYEQYF	TGCGCCAGCAGCTTGAGTGCGGGACAGGGGGGGACATACGAGCAGTACTTC
TRBV2	TRBD2	TRBJ2-1	NA	CASRKLAGGGDEQFF	TGTGCCAGCCGAAAACTAGCGGGAGGTGGGGATGAGCAGTTCTTC
TRBV5-4	TRBD1	TRBJ1-3	once	CASSGQGPTGNTIYF	TGTGCCAGCAGCGGACAGGGCCCCACTGGAAACACCATATATTTT
TRBV19	NA	TRBJ1-5	NA	CASSSYGQISNQPQHF	TGTGCCAGTAGTTCATATGGACAGATTAGCAATCAGCCCCAGCATTTT
TRBV18	TRBD1	TRBJ1-1	NA	CASSPDATGEAFF	TGTGCCAGCTCACCTGACGCGACAGGGGAAGCTTTCTTT
TRBV2	TRBD1	TRBJ1-1	NA	CASRNRGEAFF	TGTGCCAGCAGAAACAGGGGAGAAGCTTTCTTT
TRBV18	NA	TRBJ2-5	NA	CASSPGGKETQYF	TGTGCCAGCTCACCAGGAGGGAAAGAGACCCAGTACTTC
TRBV5-1	NA	TRBJ2-3	NA	CASSMRPGDTQYF	TGCGCCAGCAGCATGAGGCCTGGGGATACGCAGTATTTT
TRBV9	NA	TRBJ1-1	NA	CASSALQGDGTEAFF	TGTGCCAGCAGCGCTTTACAGGGAGACGGCACTGAAGCTTTCTTT
TRBV10-2	TRBD1	TRBJ1-1	NA	CASSARQGRDTEAFF	TGCGCCAGCAGTGCCCGACAGGGGAGGGACACTGAAGCTTTCTTT
TRBV6-1	NA	TRBJ1-2	NA	CASSAGVGYTF	TGTGCCAGCAGTGCCGGGGTTGGCTACACCTTC
TRBV29-1	TRBD1	TRBJ1-1	once	CSVLDREPEAFF	TGCAGCGTCTTGGACAGGGAACCTGAAGCTTTCTTT
TRBV27	NA	TRBJ1-1	NA	CASSLVSGRGGEAFF	TGTGCCAGCAGTTTAGTCTCCGGGCGGGGGGGTGAAGCTTTCTTT
TRBV18	TRBD1	TRBJ2-7	NA	CASSPLPGQGVHEQYF	TGTGCCAGCTCACCGCTCCCGGGACAGGGAGTCCACGAGCAGTACTTC
TRBV7-6	TRBD2	TRBJ2-3	NA	CASSIRSRTSDTQYF	TGTGCCAGCAGCATCCGGTCCAGGACTAGCGATACGCAGTATTTT
TRBV10-3	NA	TRBJ1-3	NA	CAIRWTVPENTIYF	TGTGCCATCCGTTGGACAGTACCGGAAAACACCATATATTTT
TRBV30	NA	TRBJ2-2	NA	CAWSRQGGTGELFF	TGTGCCTGGAGTCGGCAGGGCGGCACCGGGGAGCTGTTTTTT
TRBV7-9	NA	TRBJ2-2	NA	CASSTQGANTGELFF	TGTGCCAGCAGTACACAGGGCGCGAACACCGGGGAGCTGTTTTTT
TRBV7-6	NA	TRBJ1-3	NA	CASSRSEEGWRNTIYF	TGTGCCAGCAGCAGAAGTGAGGAGGGGTGGAGAAACACCATATATTTT
TRBV5-6	NA	TRBJ2-1	NA	CASSLVGAAYNEQFF	TGTGCCAGCAGCTTGGTGGGGGCGGCCTACAATGAGCAGTTCTTC
TRBV30	NA	TRBJ2-3	NA	CAWDLKQGDTQYF	TGTGCCTGGGATCTAAAACAGGGAGATACGCAGTATTTT
TRBV5-4	NA	TRBJ1-1	NA	CAVLRGTEAFF	TGTGCCGTCCTCAGGGGTACTGAAGCTTTCTTT
TRBV7-9	TRBD2	TRBJ2-3	NA	CASSFSGGADTQYF	TGTGCCAGCAGCTTTAGCGGGGGGGCAGATACGCAGTATTTT
TRBV27	NA	TRBJ2-1	NA	CASSFAHRSSYNEQFF	TGTGCCAGCAGTTTCGCCCACCGGAGCTCCTACAATGAGCAGTTCTTC
TRBV6-1	TRBD1	TRBJ1-2	NA	CASSTDRFYGYTF	TGTGCCAGCAGCACGGACAGGTTCTATGGCTACACCTTC
TRBV5-1	NA	TRBJ2-7	once	CASRPTGSHPEQYF	TGCGCCAGCAGACCTACTGGGAGTCACCCCGAGCAGTACTTC
TRBV27	TRBD1	TRBJ1-2	NA	CASTSRTGWGTNYGYTF	TGTGCCAGCACTTCGAGGACAGGTTGGGGGACTAACTATGGCTACACCTTC
TRBV5-1	NA	TRBJ1-4	NA	CASSGDSSAEKLFF	TGCGCCAGCAGCGGAGACAGTTCGGCGGAAAAACTGTTTTTT
TRBV5-1	TRBD1	TRBJ2-1	NA	CASCRGSAGGFDGASNEQFF	TGCGCCAGCTGTAGAGGGTCGGCAGGGGGATTCGACGGAGCCTCCAATGAGCAGTTCTTC
TRBV6-1	NA	TRBJ2-1	NA	CASSEEWSRNNEQFF	TGTGCCAGCAGTGAAGAATGGTCCAGGAACAATGAGCAGTTCTTC
TRBV4-3	NA	TRBJ2-3	NA	CASSRSPGRGRTDTQYF	TGCGCCAGCAGCCGCTCCCCTGGGCGGGGGCGTACAGATACGCAGTATTTT
TRBV7-2	NA	TRBJ1-2	NA	CASSLGESYGYTF	TGTGCCAGCAGCCTAGGAGAGAGCTATGGCTACACCTTC
TRBV28	TRBD1	TRBJ2-1	few	CASRGKTGGLYNEQFF	TGTGCCAGCAGGGGAAAGACAGGGGGCCTCTACAATGAGCAGTTCTTC
TRBV6-4	TRBD2	TRBJ2-1	NA	CASSDSSGAGGVVNEQFF	TGTGCCAGCAGTGACTCGAGTGGTGCGGGAGGGGTGGTGAATGAGCAGTTCTTC